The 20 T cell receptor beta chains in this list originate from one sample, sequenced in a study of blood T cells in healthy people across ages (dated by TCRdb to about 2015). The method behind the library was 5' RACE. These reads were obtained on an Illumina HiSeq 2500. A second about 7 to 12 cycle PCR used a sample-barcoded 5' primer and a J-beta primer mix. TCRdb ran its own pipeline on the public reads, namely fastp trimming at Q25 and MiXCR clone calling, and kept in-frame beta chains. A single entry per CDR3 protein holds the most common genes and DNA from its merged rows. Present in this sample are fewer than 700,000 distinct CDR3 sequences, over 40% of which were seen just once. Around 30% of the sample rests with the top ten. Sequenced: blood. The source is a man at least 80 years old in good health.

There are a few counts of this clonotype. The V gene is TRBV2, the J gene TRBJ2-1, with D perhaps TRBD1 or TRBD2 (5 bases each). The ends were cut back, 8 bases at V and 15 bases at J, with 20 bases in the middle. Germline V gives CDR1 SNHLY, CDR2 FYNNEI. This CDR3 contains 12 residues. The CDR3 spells CASGMLRDRWFF. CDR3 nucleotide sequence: TGTGCCAGCGGAATGCTCCGGGACCGGTGGTTCTTC.

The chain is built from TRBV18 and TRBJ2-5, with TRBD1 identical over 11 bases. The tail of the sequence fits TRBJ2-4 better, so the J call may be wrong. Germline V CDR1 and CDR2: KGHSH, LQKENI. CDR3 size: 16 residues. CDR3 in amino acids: CASSPPRTGGGNIQYF. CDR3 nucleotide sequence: TGTGCCAGCTCACCCCCTCGGACAGGGGGCGGAAACATTCAGTACTTC.

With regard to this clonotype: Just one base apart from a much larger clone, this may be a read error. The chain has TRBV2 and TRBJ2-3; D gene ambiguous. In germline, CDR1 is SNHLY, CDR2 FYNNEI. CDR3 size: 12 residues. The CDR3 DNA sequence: TGTGCCAGCAATCGGGCGGCAGATATGCAGTATTTT. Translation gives CASNRAADMQYF.

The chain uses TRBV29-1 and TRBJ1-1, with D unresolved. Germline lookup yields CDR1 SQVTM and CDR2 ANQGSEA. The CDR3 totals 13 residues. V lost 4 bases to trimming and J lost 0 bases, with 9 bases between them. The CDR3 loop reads CSVVERLNTEAFF. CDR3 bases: TGCAGCGTTGTAGAACGGTTGAACACTGAAGCTTTCTTT.

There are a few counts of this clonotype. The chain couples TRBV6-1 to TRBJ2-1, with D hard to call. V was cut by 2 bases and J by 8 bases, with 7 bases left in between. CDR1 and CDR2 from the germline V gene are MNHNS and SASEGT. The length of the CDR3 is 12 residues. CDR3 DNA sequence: TGTGCCAGCAGTGAAACAGTACATGAGCAGTTCTTC. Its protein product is CASSETVHEQFF.

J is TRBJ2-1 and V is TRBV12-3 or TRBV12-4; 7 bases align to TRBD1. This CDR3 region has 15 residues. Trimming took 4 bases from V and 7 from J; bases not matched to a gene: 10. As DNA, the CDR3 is TGTGCCAGCAGTTGCTCCGGGACAGACCTGAATGAGCAGTTCTTC. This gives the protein CASSCSGTDLNEQFF.

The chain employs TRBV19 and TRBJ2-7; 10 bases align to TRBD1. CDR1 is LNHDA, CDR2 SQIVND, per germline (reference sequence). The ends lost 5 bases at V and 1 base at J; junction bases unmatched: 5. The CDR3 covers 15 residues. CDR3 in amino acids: CASSFDRGLSYEQYF. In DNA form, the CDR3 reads TGTGCCAGTAGTTTTGACAGGGGGCTTTCCTACGAGCAGTACTTC. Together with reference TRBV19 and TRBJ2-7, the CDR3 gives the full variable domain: DGGITQSPKYLFRKEGQNVTLSCEQNLNHDAMYWYRQDPGQGLRLIYYSQIVNDFQKGDIAEGYSVSREKKESFPLTVTSAQKNPTAFYLCASSFDRGLSYEQYFGPGTRLTVT.

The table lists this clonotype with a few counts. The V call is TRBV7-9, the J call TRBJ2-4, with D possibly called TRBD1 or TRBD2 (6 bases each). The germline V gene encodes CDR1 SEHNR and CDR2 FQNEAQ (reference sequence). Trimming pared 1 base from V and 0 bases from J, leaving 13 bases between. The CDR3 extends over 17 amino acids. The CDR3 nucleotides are TGTGCCAGCAGCTTAGGTGTCGAGGGGGGAGCCAAAAACATTCAGTACTTC. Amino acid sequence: CASSLGVEGGAKNIQYF.

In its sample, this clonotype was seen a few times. The CDR3 loop is CASSSLPHTRLAYNEQFF. CDR3 sequence (DNA): TGTGCCAGCAGCTCCTTACCCCACACCCGGTTAGCCTACAATGAGCAGTTCTTC. The chain links TRBV7-8 to TRBJ2-1; D unresolved. Trimming removed 4 bases at V and 2 bases at J, with 21 bases between. The V gene's germline CDR1 is SGHVS and CDR2 FQNEAQ. This CDR3 region has 18 residues.

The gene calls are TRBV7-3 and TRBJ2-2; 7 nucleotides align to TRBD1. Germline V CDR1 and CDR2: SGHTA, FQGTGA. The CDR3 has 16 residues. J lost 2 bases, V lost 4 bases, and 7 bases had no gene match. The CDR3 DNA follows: TGTGCCAGCAGCTCCTATGGGACAGCTAACACCGGGGAGCTGTTTTTT. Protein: CASSSYGTANTGELFF.

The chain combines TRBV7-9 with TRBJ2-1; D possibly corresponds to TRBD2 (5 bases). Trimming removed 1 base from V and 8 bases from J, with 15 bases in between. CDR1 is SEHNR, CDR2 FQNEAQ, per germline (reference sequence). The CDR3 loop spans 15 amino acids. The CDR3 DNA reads TGTGCCAGCAGCTTAGGGGCCCCCGGGGTCCATGAGCAGTTCTTC. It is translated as CASSLGAPGVHEQFF.

The CDR3 DNA is TGTGCCAGCAGTTGGGACAGGCCCCACTACGAGCAGTACTTC. It is translated as CASSWDRPHYEQYF. The chain combines TRBV6-2 or TRBV6-3 with TRBJ2-7, with 8 nucleotides matching TRBD1. J lost 3 bases, V lost 4 bases, and 5 bases had no gene match. This CDR3 has 14 residues. CDR1 and CDR2 (germline): MNHEY, SVGEGT.

The CDR3 spells CASSGVGAETQYF. The CDR3 DNA sequence: TGTGCCAGCAGTGGGGTTGGGGCAGAGACCCAGTACTTC. The rearrangement links TRBV6-2 or TRBV6-3 to TRBJ2-7; a possible D gene is TRBD1 (5 bases). The DNA end favors TRBJ2-5, so the J call may be wrong. The CDR3 spans 13 residues. From germline, CDR1 is MNHEY and CDR2 SVGEGT.

The CDR3 is CASSLKADTEAFF. The DNA of the CDR3 is TGTGCCAGCAGCTTAAAGGCGGACACTGAAGCTTTCTTT. The chain has TRBV7-8 and TRBJ1-1; unclear D gene. The CDR3 runs to 13 residues. Germline CDR1 reads SGHVS; CDR2 reads FQNEAQ. V dropped 2 bases and J dropped 3 bases, with 7 bases sitting between them.

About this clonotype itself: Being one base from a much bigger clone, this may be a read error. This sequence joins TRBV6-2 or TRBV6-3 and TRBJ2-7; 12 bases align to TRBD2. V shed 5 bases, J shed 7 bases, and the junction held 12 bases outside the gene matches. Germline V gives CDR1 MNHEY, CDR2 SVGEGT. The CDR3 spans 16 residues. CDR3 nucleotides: TGTGCCAGCAGTGTGTTTGCTAGCGGGAGGGCAAGTGAGCAGTACTTC. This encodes CASSVFASGRASEQYF.

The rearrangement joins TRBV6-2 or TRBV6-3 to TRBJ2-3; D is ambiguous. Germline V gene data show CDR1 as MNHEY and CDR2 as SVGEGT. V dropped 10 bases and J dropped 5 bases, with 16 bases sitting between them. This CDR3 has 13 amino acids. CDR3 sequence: CATTPRPLDTQYF. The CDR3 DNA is TGTGCCACCACGCCCCGGCCCCTAGATACGCAGTATTTT.

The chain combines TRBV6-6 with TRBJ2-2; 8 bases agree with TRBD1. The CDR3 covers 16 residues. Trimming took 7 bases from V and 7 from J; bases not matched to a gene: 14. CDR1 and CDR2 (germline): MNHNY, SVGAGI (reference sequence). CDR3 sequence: CASTPQDRAYLGELFF. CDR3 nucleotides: TGTGCCAGCACCCCACAGGACAGGGCTTATCTCGGGGAGCTGTTTTTT.

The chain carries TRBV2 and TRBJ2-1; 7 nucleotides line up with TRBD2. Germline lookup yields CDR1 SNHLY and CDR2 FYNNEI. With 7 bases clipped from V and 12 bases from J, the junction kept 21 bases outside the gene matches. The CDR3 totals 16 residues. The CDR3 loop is CASTNTPLASGAAQFF. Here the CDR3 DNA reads TGTGCCAGCACCAACACTCCCCTGGCTAGCGGTGCGGCGCAGTTCTTC.

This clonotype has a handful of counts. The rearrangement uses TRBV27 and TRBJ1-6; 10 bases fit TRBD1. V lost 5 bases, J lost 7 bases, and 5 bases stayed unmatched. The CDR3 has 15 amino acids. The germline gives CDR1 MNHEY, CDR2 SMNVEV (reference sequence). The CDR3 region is CASSPGQGRNSPLHF. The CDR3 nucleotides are TGTGCCAGCAGTCCGGGACAGGGGCGGAATTCACCCCTCCACTTT.

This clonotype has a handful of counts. The CDR3 coding sequence is TGTGCCAGCAGTTTGAGGGGGGATGGCTACACCTTC. Translated, it gives CASSLRGDGYTF. V usage is TRBV12-3 or TRBV12-4 and J usage is TRBJ1-2; tentative D call: TRBD1 (6 bases). Deletions cut 3 bases from V and 6 bases from J, with 8 bases between. The CDR3 runs 12 residues.